The T cell receptor (beta chain) under discussion was sequenced for a study of beta chain features in type 1 diabetes. Overall study: Over all samples combined, over 85 million sorted cells were examined.

General observations from the study: The study found moderately but significantly shorter TCRB CDR3s in all four CD4+ subsets of Type 1 diabetes patients.

CD4+ naive, central memory, regulatory and stem cell-like memory cells were sorted via CD45RO/CCR7/CD25/CD127/CD95/CD27. The isolated RNA, all of it, was reverse transcribed, so expressed TCRB transcripts were what got sequenced. Method: immunoSEQ multiplex PCR; TCRdb's copy keeps in-frame clones and lacks some. The sample consists of 600,000 or so clones, approximately 13% of them appearing once. The CDR3 runs 13 residues. Per germline, CDR1 MGHDK and CDR2 SYGVNS. The J segment lost 0 bases and the V segment lost 7 bases, leaving 2 bases of the junction unmatched. As to this clone: Its antigen is not identified.

Material for sequencing was naive CD4+ T cells from blood. The rearrangement joins TRBV25-1 to TRBJ1-1; 7 nucleotides match TRBD1. The receptor was isolated from a man younger than 40 with type 1 diabetes. CDR3 in DNA: TGTGCCAGCATTGGACAGGTGAACACTGAAGCTTTCTTT. Protein product: CASIGQVNTEAFF.